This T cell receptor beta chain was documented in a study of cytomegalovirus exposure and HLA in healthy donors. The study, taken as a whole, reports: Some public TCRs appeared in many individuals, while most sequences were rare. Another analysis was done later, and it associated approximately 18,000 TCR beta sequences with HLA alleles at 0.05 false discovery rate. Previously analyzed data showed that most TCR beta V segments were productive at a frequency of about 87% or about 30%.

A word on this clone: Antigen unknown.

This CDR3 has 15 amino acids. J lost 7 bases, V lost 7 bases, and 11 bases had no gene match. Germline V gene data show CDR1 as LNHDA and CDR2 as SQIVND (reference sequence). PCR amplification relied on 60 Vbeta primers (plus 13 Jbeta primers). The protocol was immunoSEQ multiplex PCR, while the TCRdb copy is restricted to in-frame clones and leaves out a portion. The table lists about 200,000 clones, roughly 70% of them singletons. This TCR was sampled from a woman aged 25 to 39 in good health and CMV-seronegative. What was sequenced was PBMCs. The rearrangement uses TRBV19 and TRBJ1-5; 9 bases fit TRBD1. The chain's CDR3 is CASTSDRGLQQPQHF. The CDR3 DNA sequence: TGTGCCAGTACCTCGGACAGGGGCTTGCAGCAGCCCCAGCATTTT.